A selection of T cell receptor beta chains follows, all from one sample in a study of post-analysis software for immune sequencing data. TCRdb re-derived calls from the PCR reads in MiXCR, one entry per CDR3 protein. This sample has roughly 540,000 distinct CDR3 sequences; roughly 34% occur once, and the top ten carry 4.5% to 7.5%. The sample consisted of blood. Source of these receptors: a girl aged 2-17 years with multiple sclerosis. Each CDR3 is given with its conserved first and last residue. A D gene is named only where the DNA matches it firmly. Rows may omit the clone size; those that give it use once, few, many or a size class.

size	D	V	J	length	CDR3	DNA
few	NA	TRBV20-1	TRBJ2-1	14	CSGGRVGFNNEQFF	TGCAGTGGCGGTAGGGTAGGCTTCAACAATGAGCAGTTCTTC
NA	TRBD1	TRBV20-1	TRBJ1-5	14	CSARRLTGGSPQHF	TGCAGTGCTAGAAGATTGACAGGGGGCTCGCCCCAGCATTTT
NA	TRBD2	TRBV7-3	TRBJ2-1	15	CARSSGLAGRHEQFF	TGTGCCCGCAGCAGCGGACTAGCGGGGCGCCATGAGCAGTTCTTC
NA	TRBD1	TRBV5-1	TRBJ2-5	15	CASSLGTGVPETQYF	TGCGCCAGCAGCTTGGGGACAGGGGTTCCAGAGACCCAGTACTTC
NA	TRBD1	TRBV5-1	TRBJ1-1	17	CASSLGPSGTGHTEAFF	TGCGCCAGCAGCTTGGGCCCCTCCGGGACAGGGCACACTGAAGCTTTCTTT
NA	NA	TRBV6-5	TRBJ1-4	14	CASSYRGSNEKLFF	TGTGCCAGCAGTTACCGGGGTTCTAATGAAAAACTGTTTTTT
few	TRBD2	TRBV12-3/TRBV12-4	TRBJ2-3	14	CASNPQGGDDTQYF	TGTGCCAGCAACCCGCAGGGAGGGGACGATACGCAGTATTTT
NA	NA	TRBV2	TRBJ1-1	14	CASSEALTGTEAFF	TGTGCCAGCAGTGAAGCCCTAACTGGAACTGAAGCTTTCTTT
few	NA	TRBV25-1	TRBJ2-5	15	CASNYVKQGQETQYF	TGTGCCAGCAATTATGTCAAACAGGGCCAAGAGACCCAGTACTTC
few	TRBD2	TRBV20-1	TRBJ2-1	16	CSASGGALGSYNEQFF	TGCAGTGCTAGCGGGGGGGCCCTTGGGTCCTACAATGAGCAGTTCTTC
few	NA	TRBV29-1	TRBJ1-2	13	CSGYSDRNYGYTF	TGCAGCGGGTACTCGGACAGAAACTATGGCTACACCTTC
NA	NA	TRBV12-5	TRBJ1-1	16	CASGLSGGMRSTEAFF	TGTGCTAGTGGTTTGTCTGGGGGGATGAGGTCCACTGAAGCTTTCTTT
many	NA	TRBV20-1	TRBJ2-5	12	CSASEGGETQYF	TGCAGTGCTAGCGAAGGGGGGGAGACCCAGTACTTC
NA	NA	TRBV7-3	TRBJ2-7	15	CASSLRQGSAYEQYF	TGTGCCAGCAGCTTAAGGCAGGGAAGCGCCTACGAGCAGTACTTC
few	TRBD1	TRBV29-1	TRBJ2-4	16	CSVWGQGIGAKNIQYF	TGCAGCGTCTGGGGACAGGGGATTGGGGCCAAAAACATTCAGTACTTC
NA	TRBD1	TRBV12-3/TRBV12-4	TRBJ1-1	14	CASSSGTGVAEAFF	TGTGCCAGCAGTTCCGGGACAGGGGTCGCTGAAGCTTTCTTT
NA	NA	TRBV4-1	TRBJ2-2	14	CASSSGTTPGELFF	TGCGCCAGCAGCTCCGGGACAACACCCGGGGAGCTGTTTTTT
NA	TRBD1	TRBV7-9	TRBJ1-1	14	CASSARPGGVEAFF	TGTGCCAGCAGCGCCCGCCCAGGGGGAGTTGAAGCTTTCTTT
NA	NA	TRBV3-1	TRBJ1-4	14	CASSPLATNEKLFF	TGTGCCAGCAGCCCACTAGCAACTAATGAAAAACTGTTTTTT
NA	NA	TRBV27	TRBJ2-3	11	CASTGMGAQYF	TGTGCCAGCACTGGGATGGGTGCGCAGTATTTT
NA	NA	TRBV9	TRBJ1-1	14	CASSVAPGTGEAFF	TGTGCCAGCAGCGTAGCTCCAGGGACGGGTGAAGCTTTCTTT
NA	NA	TRBV7-6	TRBJ2-3	14	CASSFRMGTDTQYF	TGTGCCAGCAGCTTCAGGATGGGTACAGATACGCAGTATTTT
few	TRBD1	TRBV5-1	TRBJ2-1	14	CASSVGQGYNEQFF	TGCGCCAGCAGCGTGGGACAGGGGTACAATGAGCAGTTCTTC
NA	TRBD1	TRBV6-6	TRBJ2-1	12	CASSSTGGEQFF	TGTGCCAGCAGTTCCACAGGGGGTGAGCAGTTCTTC
NA	TRBD1	TRBV14	TRBJ1-6	16	CASSQGGTAYNSPLHF	TGTGCCAGCAGCCAAGGGGGGACAGCTTATAATTCACCCCTCCACTTT
few	TRBD1	TRBV12-3/TRBV12-4	TRBJ2-7	16	CASSLAATGGSYEQYF	TGTGCCAGCAGTTTAGCCGCGACAGGGGGATCCTACGAGCAGTACTTC
NA	NA	TRBV5-1	TRBJ1-2	13	CASSFSNDDGYTF	TGCGCCAGCAGCTTTTCCAATGATGATGGCTACACCTTC
NA	NA	TRBV6-5	TRBJ1-1	14	CASSYDRMNTEAFF	TGTGCCAGCAGTTACGACAGGATGAACACTGAAGCTTTCTTT
few	NA	TRBV29-1	TRBJ2-6	13	CSVFSSGANVLTF	TGCAGCGTGTTCAGCTCTGGGGCCAACGTCCTGACTTTC